The 11 T cell receptor beta chains below all came from one sample that was sequenced in a study of shared clonotypes between healthy human individuals (dated by TCRdb to 2019 to 2021). The library was generated by the immunoSEQ multiplex PCR assay. TCRdb mirrors the immuneACCESS table, restricted to in-frame sequences. Some clones are absent from its copies; in checked studies, under half trace to an unresolved V gene, and the reason for the others is unknown. In this sample the table shows 400,000 to 500,000 clones, around 79% of which occur a single time. Of the sample, approximately 12% is held by the ten largest clones. Specimen: PBMCs. These receptors all stem from a woman in her 40s in good health. Some clones in this sample may be carry-over from other donors' samples.

The chain uses TRBV7-8 and TRBJ2-1; 14 bases map to TRBD2. The germline gives CDR1 SGHVS, CDR2 FQNEAQ. CDR3 length equals 15 residues. The V segment lost 1 base and the J segment 9 bases; nucleotides outside the gene matches: 2. The CDR3 DNA is TGTGCCAGCAGCTTAGGGACTAGCGGGAGGTCTGAGCAGTTCTTC. This encodes CASSLGTSGRSEQFF.

Here the CDR3 reads CASSFPGTVNTEAFF. The CDR3 DNA is TGTGCCAGCAGTTTCCCCGGGACAGTGAACACTGAAGCTTTCTTT. The chain employs TRBV6-6 and TRBJ1-1; 7 positions match TRBD1. This CDR3 region has 15 residues. Germline V lookup: CDR1 MNHNY, CDR2 SVGAGI (reference sequence). V was clipped by 4 bases and J by 0 bases; unmatched bases: 5.

This clone turned up a few times. The V and J genes are TRBV7-2 and TRBJ2-2; the D is unclear. Trimming took off 5 bases at V and 2 bases at J, with 12 bases between the two ends. In germline, CDR1 is SGHTA, CDR2 FQGNSA. The CDR3 sequence is 15 residues long. CDR3: CASSPGFGNTGELFF. Written as DNA, the CDR3 is TGTGCCAGCAGCCCAGGATTTGGAAACACCGGGGAGCTGTTTTTT. Supplemented by reference TRBV7-2 and TRBJ2-2, the full variable domain reads GAGVSQSPSNKVTEKGKDVELRCDPISGHTALYWYRQSLGQGLEFLIYFQGNSAPDKSGLPSDRFSAERTGGSVSTLTIQRTQQEDSAVYLCASSPGFGNTGELFFGEGSRLTVL.

The V and J genes are TRBV28 and TRBJ2-1; 9 bases align to TRBD2. This CDR3 has 16 amino acids. The V and J ends lost 4 bases and 8 bases, in that order; junction bases with no gene match: 12. CDR1 MDHEN and CDR2 SYDVKM come from the germline V gene. The CDR3 sequence is CASSSRRLAGRDEQFF. The CDR3 coding sequence is TGTGCCAGCAGTTCCCGCAGGCTAGCGGGACGGGATGAGCAGTTCTTC.

The chain links TRBV25-1 to TRBJ2-6; 13 nucleotides align to TRBD2. CDR1 and CDR2 (germline): MGHDK, SYGVNS. The junction had 5 bases not matched to a gene; V was cut back by 4 bases and J by 2 bases. CDR3 size: 18 residues. CDR3 loop: CASSGGLAGVPGANVLTF. CDR3 DNA sequence: TGTGCCAGCAGTGGCGGACTAGCGGGAGTCCCTGGGGCCAACGTCCTGACTTTC.

This chain links TRBV6-1 with TRBJ1-5; D perhaps matches TRBD1 (6 bases). The germline CDR1 and CDR2 sequences are MNHNS and SASEGT. The CDR3 loop spans 16 amino acids. The V end was cut by 1 base, the J end by 2 bases, with 12 bases between. CDR3 DNA: TGTGCCAGCAGTGAAGAAACAGGGCTCGGCAATCAGCCCCAGCATTTT. Amino acid sequence: CASSEETGLGNQPQHF.

The J gene is TRBJ1-4, the V gene TRBV21-1. TRBV21-1 is tagged as a pseudogene. The CDR3 contains 15 residues. The CDR3 nucleotides read TGTGCCAGCAGCAACCTGGGGGGTCGGAATGAAAAACTGTTTTTT. The encoded protein is CASSNLGGRNEKLFF.

J is TRBJ2-3 and V is TRBV18; weak D call: TRBD2 (6 bases). The V and J ends lost 6 bases and 0 bases respectively, with 10 bases between them. Germline V gene data show CDR1 as KGHSH and CDR2 as LQKENI. The CDR3 contains 14 residues. This CDR3 reads CASSLASSTDTQYF. The DNA of the CDR3 is TGTGCCAGCTCCCTAGCGTCTAGCACAGATACGCAGTATTTT.

This rearrangement joins TRBV18 to TRBJ2-5; 13 positions match TRBD2. The V segment lost 5 bases and the J segment 4 bases; nucleotides outside the gene matches: 4. The germline CDR1 and CDR2 sequences are KGHSH and LQKENI. CDR3 size: 15 residues. The CDR3 here is CASSTRTSGRETQYF. For the CDR3, the DNA is TGTGCCAGCTCAACCAGGACTAGCGGGAGAGAGACCCAGTACTTC.

This clone was found a few times. The chain links TRBV5-4 to TRBJ2-5; D is possibly TRBD1 (6 bases). Between the trimmed V and J ends, which lost 4 bases and 5 bases, there was a span of 21 bases. The length of the CDR3 is 16 residues. Germline loops: CDR1 SGHNT, CDR2 YYREEE (reference sequence). In nucleotides, the CDR3 is TGTGCCAGCAGCACCGTTACAGGTGGGGGCTCTGAGACCCAGTACTTC. Its translation: CASSTVTGGGSETQYF.

The rearrangement links TRBV6-6 to TRBJ1-5; no clear D. This CDR3 is built from 13 residues. V was trimmed by 2 bases and J by 5 bases, leaving 7 bases between them. CDR1 is MNHNY, CDR2 SVGAGI, per germline (reference sequence). The CDR3 protein is CASSYEAHQPQHF. CDR3 coding DNA: TGTGCCAGCAGTTACGAGGCGCATCAGCCCCAGCATTTT.